A selection of T cell receptor beta chains follows, all from one sample in a study of cytomegalovirus exposure and HLA in healthy donors. Data came from immunoSEQ multiplex PCR; TCRdb stores just in-frame clones and leaves some out. The table lists about 130,000 clones, 80% of them singletons. The sequenced sample consisted of PBMCs. The receptors were gathered from a man aged 35 to 55 in good health and CMV-seronegative. CDR3s include the opening cysteine and the closing phenylalanine or tryptophan. D genes are given only for firm matches. Clone size is given for some rows only: seen once, a few or many times, or a class if the clone is expanded.

j_call clone_size v_call d_call cdr3_nt cdr3_aa
TRBJ2-7 NA TRBV11-1 TRBD1 TGTGCCAGCAGCACGGGACAGGGCCGATACGAGCAGTACTTC CASSTGQGRYEQYF
TRBJ2-3 NA TRBV6-5 TRBD1 TGTGCCAGCAGTCCTTTCAGGGGGCACACAGATACGCAGTATTTT CASSPFRGHTDTQYF
TRBJ1-2 NA TRBV5-6 NA TGTGCCAGCAGCTTGCAGGGGTCGAACTATGGCTACACCTTC CASSLQGSNYGYTF
TRBJ2-6 once TRBV30 NA TGTGCCACTGAAGACAGGTACTCTGGGGCCAACGTCCTGACTTTC CATEDRYSGANVLTF
TRBJ2-1 NA TRBV5-1 TRBD1 TGCGCCAGCAGCTGGGGTCTGACAGGGGCGGTCAATGAGCAGTTCTTC CASSWGLTGAVNEQFF
TRBJ1-5 once TRBV15 TRBD1 TGTGCCGCGCAAGACAGGGACAATCAGCCCCAGCATTTT CAAQDRDNQPQHF
TRBJ2-1 few TRBV5-4 TRBD2 TGTGCCAGCAGCTTGGGACTAGCGGGGGGGCAGGATGAGCAGTTCTTC CASSLGLAGGQDEQFF
TRBJ1-6 once TRBV28 NA TGTGCCAGCAGTTTGACGGGGGCCTATAATTCACCCCTCCACTTT CASSLTGAYNSPLHF
TRBJ2-1 NA TRBV9 NA TGTGCCAGCAGCGAGGCGCGGGACTCCCCCCCCCACAATGAGCAGTTCTTC CASSEARDSPPHNEQFF
TRBJ1-6 NA TRBV19 NA TGTGCCAGTAGTATAGATCTCGCAGGTTCACCCCTCCACTTT CASSIDLAGSPLHF
TRBJ2-5 few TRBV10-3 NA TGTGCCATCAGTGAGGAGGGAAAAGAGACCCAGTACTTC CAISEEGKETQYF
TRBJ2-1 NA TRBV11-3 TRBD1 TGTGCCAGCAGCACGGGACAGGGACTTGAGCAGTTCTTC CASSTGQGLEQFF
TRBJ2-7 once TRBV7-9 NA TGTGCCAGCAGCTTAGGCGGGGTCAACGAGCAGTACTTC CASSLGGVNEQYF
TRBJ2-2 NA TRBV19 TRBD1 TGTGCCAGTACCCGACAGGGACCCGGGGAGCTGTTTTTT CASTRQGPGELFF
TRBJ1-5 NA TRBV30 TRBD1 TGTGCCTGGGGGACAGGACATAATCAGCCCCAGCATTTT CAWGTGHNQPQHF
TRBJ1-1 once TRBV10-1 TRBD1 TGCGCCAGCAGTGAGGGGACAGGGAACACTGAAGCTTTCTTT CASSEGTGNTEAFF